Sequencing of this T cell receptor beta chain was carried out in a study of T cell repertoires in cytomegalovirus infection. Turning to the study itself: Public signatures in TCR beta pointed to CMV infection and matching HLA type.

TCRdb re-analysed the reads in MiXCR, keeping a single row per CDR3 protein. The data show hundreds of thousands of distinct CDR3 sequences, approximately 33% seen once. Study results and caveats: Clonotypes of TCR beta that were HLA-C-restricted and CMV-specific dominated the ex vivo response. Adding up the frequency of public TCR beta families identified people who carried CMV plus the relevant HLA.

Germline V gene lookup returns CDR1 DFQATT and CDR2 SNEGSKA (reference sequence). Trimming at V came to 4 bases and at J to 4 bases, leaving 6 bases not matched to a gene. The CDR3 contains 14 residues. About this clonotype: Antigen: not known.

The clonotype comes from a human donor in good health (CMV status not recorded). Some clones in this sample may be carry-over from other donors' samples. The chain is built from TRBV20-1 and TRBJ1-4; TRBD1 aligns across 7 bases. Sequenced here: cultured PBMCs, sampled from culture after CMV antigen stimulation. This CDR3 reads CSAIKDRVNEKLFF. CDR3 nucleotides: TGCAGTGCTATCAAAGACAGGGTTAATGAAAAACTGTTTTTT.